The rows below give T cell receptor beta chains drawn from one sample of a study of post-analysis software for immune sequencing data. TCRdb re-analysed the PCR reads in MiXCR, keeping a single row per CDR3 protein. In the table there are approximately 250,000 distinct CDR3 sequences, 36% of which are singletons. The sample was blood. Receptors originate from a girl between 10 and 17 years old with multiple sclerosis. The CDR3 runs from the conserved cysteine through the conserved F or W.

J gene,V gene,CDR3 protein
TRBJ1-1,TRBV7-3,CASSLGPSWLSSEAFF
NA,TRBV12-3/TRBV12-4,CASSFVRGEETQYF
TRBJ1-5,TRBV6-1,CASSANPNQPQHF
TRBJ2-3,TRBV12-3/TRBV12-4,CASSLVAGVFTDTQYF
TRBJ1-5,TRBV3-1,CASSQGPAYQPQHF
TRBJ1-2,TRBV7-2,CASSIEGGPYGYTF
TRBJ1-1,TRBV5-1,CASSPIRGGGGTEAFF
TRBJ2-5,TRBV5-6,CASSSTTGGKETQYF
TRBJ2-5,TRBV24-1,CATSDFPTSGSQETQYF
TRBJ2-1,TRBV11-2,CASSSPPRGGSYNEQFF
TRBJ1-2,TRBV29-1,CSVEPGMLYGYTF
TRBJ2-7,TRBV29-1,CSVQRGSHEQYF
TRBJ2-5,TRBV5-1,CASSLTGTSKNEQYF
TRBJ2-3,TRBV7-9,CASSLVGRLTPTQDTQYF
TRBJ2-1,TRBV5-4,CASSSGGLGGSYNEQFF
TRBJ2-7,TRBV5-1,CASSWSGQGYNEQYF
TRBJ1-1,TRBV4-1,CASSQGGDRVRPEAFF
TRBJ1-2,TRBV9,CASSVGQGVRGYTF
TRBJ1-2,TRBV9,CASSLQGYGYTF
TRBJ1-6,TRBV7-6,CASSHSPSLDNSPPHF
TRBJ2-5,TRBV6-1,CASRSGGLQETQYF
TRBJ1-5,TRBV29-1,CSAGTGASNQPQHF
TRBJ1-1,TRBV6-5,CASRGVGPTEAFF
TRBJ2-4,TRBV6-2/TRBV6-3,CASSDSNQGTQYF
TRBJ2-3,TRBV12-3/TRBV12-4,CASKRVDWTDAQYF
TRBJ2-7,TRBV5-1,CASSLDPGPSYEQYF
TRBJ1-6,TRBV11-1,CASSLNAPGGSPLHF
TRBJ2-1,TRBV12-5,CASGSGQGLNEQFF
TRBJ2-1,TRBV2,CATHGLDEQFF
TRBJ2-1,TRBV10-3,CAISDRTSGTHQDEQFF
TRBJ2-1,TRBV6-1,CASGVGTGGREQFF
TRBJ2-3,TRBV29-1,CSVEEVSFTDTQYF
TRBJ2-2,TRBV10-3,CAISEGRTRELFF
TRBJ1-2,TRBV29-1,CSVDPRVHYGYTF